Presented here are 15 T cell receptor beta chains from one specimen sequenced in a study of regulatory T cells in long-lasting Graves disease. For TCR beta, libraries came from iRepertoire HTBI primers and Arm-PCR of CDR3 regions. TCRdb re-analysed the multiplex PCR reads in MiXCR, keeping a single row per CDR3 protein. The sample consists of 450,000 or so distinct CDR3 sequences, 20% to 25% of them appearing once. This sample's time point: persistent/refractory GD, antithyroid drugs over 5 years with positive TRAb. After RNA was extracted from PBMCs, the TCR library was made from it. This material consisted of peripheral blood mononuclear cells (PBMCs), taken when the disease was refractory, from a patient treated with antithyroid drugs. These receptors originate from a female donor with Graves disease.

This clonotype was seen at least ten times. This rearrangement joins TRBV6-1 to TRBJ2-5, with 8 bases lining up with TRBD1. Germline V gene sequence: CDR1 MNHNS, CDR2 SASEGT. This CDR3 has 15 amino acids. V gave up 6 bases and J gave up 5 bases; unmatched junction bases: 11. CDR3 in amino acids: CASSQDRGSGETQYF. The CDR3 nucleotides read TGTGCCAGCAGCCAAGACAGGGGAAGCGGGGAGACCCAGTACTTC.

This clonotype was recorded at least ten times. The rearrangement uses TRBV10-3 and TRBJ1-1, with TRBD1 as a possible D gene (5 bases). This CDR3 contains 15 residues. V dropped 0 bases and J dropped 1 base, with 9 bases sitting between them. The V gene's germline CDR1 is ENHRY and CDR2 SYGVKD. The CDR3 spells CAISESRGGNTEAFF. In nucleotides, the CDR3 is TGTGCCATCAGTGAGTCAAGGGGTGGGAACACTGAAGCTTTCTTT.

The chain links TRBV7-9 to TRBJ1-1; 7 bases are a match to TRBD1. V shed 6 bases, J shed 0 bases, and the junction held 10 bases outside the gene matches. Germline V gives CDR1 SEHNR, CDR2 FQNEAQ (reference sequence). The CDR3 has 16 amino acids. The CDR3 protein is CASRQSRTGMNTEAFF. The CDR3 region has the DNA TGTGCCAGCAGACAAAGCCGGACAGGCATGAACACTGAAGCTTTCTTT.

In regard to this clonotype: It may be a read error: a sequence one base away is much more abundant. V gene TRBV6-9 combines with J gene TRBJ2-7; 7 nucleotides align to TRBD1. The J segment lost 2 bases and the V segment lost 3 bases, leaving 4 bases of the junction unmatched. Germline V lookup: CDR1 MNHGY, CDR2 SVAAGI. This CDR3 is 14 amino acids long. The CDR3 here is CASSYGTDAYEQYF. DNA for the CDR3: TGTGCCAGCAGTTACGGGACAGATGCCTACGAGCAGTACTTC.

The sample holds a few counts of this clonotype. A much more abundant neighbour one base away suggests this may be a read error. This chain links TRBV7-2 with TRBJ2-7; TRBD2 might be the D (5 bases). The ends were cut back, 5 bases at V and 1 base at J, with 9 bases in the middle. CDR3 length: 13 amino acids. The V gene's germline CDR1 is SGHTA and CDR2 FQGNSA. The CDR3 DNA follows: TGTGCCAGCAGCCGAGCGGATTCCTACGAGCAGTACGTC. This codes for CASSRADSYEQYV.

The chain is built from TRBV9 and TRBJ1-3; D gene ambiguous. Germline V gives CDR1 SGDLS, CDR2 YYNGEE. The CDR3 has 16 amino acids. Trimming took 3 bases from V and 0 from J, leaving 13 bases between them. The CDR3 region is CASSDLSTHSGNTIYF. The CDR3 bases are TGTGCCAGCAGCGACTTGTCCACTCACTCTGGAAACACCATATATTTT.

This clonotype was recorded at least ten times. This chain joins TRBV4-3 and TRBJ2-7, with D unclear. V was clipped by 0 bases and J by 5 bases, with 14 bases between them. The CDR3 sequence is 15 residues long. The V gene's germline CDR1 is LGHNA and CDR2 YSLEER. DNA of the CDR3: TGCGCCAGCAGCCAAGATGGGGTCCGCCAGAACGAGCAGTACTTC. Protein product: CASSQDGVRQNEQYF.

This clonotype has a handful of counts. V gene TRBV7-2 combines with J gene TRBJ2-2; 11 bases align to TRBD2. The CDR3 spans 20 residues. CDR1 and CDR2 (germline): SGHTA, FQGNSA. Germline trimming cut 4 bases from V and 3 bases from J; bases unmatched to any gene: 16. CDR3 in DNA: TGTGCCAGCAGCTCACCCTATCCTGATACTAGCGGGAGCGACACCGGGGAGCTGTTTTTT. Protein sequence: CASSSPYPDTSGSDTGELFF. Variable domain in full (rest from reference TRBV7-2 and TRBJ2-2): GAGVSQSPSNKVTEKGKDVELRCDPISGHTALYWYRQSLGQGLEFLIYFQGNSAPDKSGLPSDRFSAERTGGSVSTLTIQRTQQEDSAVYLCASSSPYPDTSGSDTGELFFGEGSRLTVL.

The chain joins TRBV28 to TRBJ2-7; D not resolved. V was pared by 3 bases and J by 3 bases, with 12 bases between. The CDR3 spans 14 residues. Germline CDR1 reads MDHEN; CDR2 reads SYDVKM. CDR3 DNA: TGTGCCAGCAGTTTGCAGCAGTCGGTCTACGAGCAGTACTTC. Its protein product is CASSLQQSVYEQYF.

This clonotype was detected ten times or more. CDR3 DNA: TGTGCCAGCAGAGGACAGGGATCCCACACTGAAGCTTTCTTT. It is translated as CASRGQGSHTEAFF. The V call is TRBV12-3 or TRBV12-4, the J call TRBJ1-1, with 8 bases identical to TRBD1. J was trimmed by 3 bases and V by 6 bases; bases with no gene match: 6. The CDR3 runs to 14 residues.

In regard to this clonotype: A much larger clone differs from this one at a single base, so this may be a read error. Because it lacks the conserved phenylalanine or tryptophan at the end, this CDR3 is likely a read error. J is TRBJ1-2 and V is TRBV6-1; no firm D call. This CDR3 spans 13 amino acids. V lost 5 bases, J lost 4 bases, and 11 bases lay in between. CDR1 MNHNS and CDR2 SASEGT come from the germline V gene. CDR3 residues: CASSPTVSYGYTL. The CDR3 DNA reads as TGTGCCAGCAGTCCGACGGTCAGCTATGGCTACACCCTC.

The rearrangement uses TRBV7-8 and TRBJ2-7; the D is unclear. V was clipped by 5 bases and J by 2 bases, with 13 bases between them. CDR3 size: 14 residues. Germline V gene sequence: CDR1 SGHVS, CDR2 FQNEAQ. The CDR3 spells CASSPLRVAYEQYF. In nucleotides, the CDR3 is TGTGCCAGCAGCCCTCTAAGGGTAGCCTACGAGCAGTACTTC.

This clonotype occurred a few times. V is TRBV19 and J is TRBJ1-5, with a weak D call TRBD1 (6 bases). This CDR3 contains 16 residues. CDR1 and CDR2 (germline): LNHDA, SQIVND (reference sequence). V dropped 0 bases and J dropped 6 bases, with 15 bases sitting between them. CDR3 in DNA: TGTGCCAGTAGTATAGAGGGAGCAGGGGCGGGTCAGCCCCAGCATTTT. It encodes CASSIEGAGAGQPQHF.

This clonotype was seen at least ten times. The chain carries TRBV20-1 and TRBJ2-5, with TRBD1 as a possible D gene (5 bases). The CDR3 runs 13 residues. V lost 4 bases and J lost 0, with 9 bases in between. The germline V gene encodes CDR1 DFQATT and CDR2 SNEGSKA (reference sequence). This CDR3 reads CSATQENQETQYF. The CDR3 DNA reads TGCAGTGCTACACAGGAAAACCAAGAGACCCAGTACTTC.

This clonotype was found many times. As DNA, the CDR3 is TGTGCCAGCAGGAGGACAGGGAGTCAGCCCCAGCATTTT. Its protein product is CASRRTGSQPQHF. This chain joins TRBV12-3 or TRBV12-4 and TRBJ1-5; 8 nucleotides match TRBD1. J lost 6 bases, V lost 6 bases, and 4 bases had no gene match. The CDR3 loop spans 13 amino acids.